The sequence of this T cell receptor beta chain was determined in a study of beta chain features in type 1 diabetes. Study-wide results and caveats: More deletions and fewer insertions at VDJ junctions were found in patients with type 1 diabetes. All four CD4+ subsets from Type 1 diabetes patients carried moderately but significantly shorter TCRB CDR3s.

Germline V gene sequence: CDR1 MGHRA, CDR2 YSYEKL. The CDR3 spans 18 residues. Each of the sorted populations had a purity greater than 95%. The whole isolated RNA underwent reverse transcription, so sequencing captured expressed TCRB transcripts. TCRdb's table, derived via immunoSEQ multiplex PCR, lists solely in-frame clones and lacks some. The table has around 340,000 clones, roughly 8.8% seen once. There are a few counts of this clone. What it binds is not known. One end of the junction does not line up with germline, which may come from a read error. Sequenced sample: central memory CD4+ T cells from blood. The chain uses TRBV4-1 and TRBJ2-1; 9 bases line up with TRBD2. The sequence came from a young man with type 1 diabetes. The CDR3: CASSQGIRASGDYNEQFF. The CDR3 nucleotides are TGCGCCAGCAGTCAAGGCATTCGGGCTAGCGGGGACTACAATGAGCAGTTCTTC.